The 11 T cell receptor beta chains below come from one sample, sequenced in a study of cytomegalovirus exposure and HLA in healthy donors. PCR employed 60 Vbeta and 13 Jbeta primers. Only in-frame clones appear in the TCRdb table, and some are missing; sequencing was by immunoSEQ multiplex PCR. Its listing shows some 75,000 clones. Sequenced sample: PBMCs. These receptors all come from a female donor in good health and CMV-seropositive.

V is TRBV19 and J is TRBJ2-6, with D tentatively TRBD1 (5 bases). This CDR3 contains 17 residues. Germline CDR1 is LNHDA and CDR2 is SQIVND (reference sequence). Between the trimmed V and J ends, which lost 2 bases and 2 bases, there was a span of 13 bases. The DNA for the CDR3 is TGTGCCAGTAGTATAAAACCTGCAGGGCCTGGGGCCAACGTCCTGACTTTC. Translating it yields CASSIKPAGPGANVLTF.

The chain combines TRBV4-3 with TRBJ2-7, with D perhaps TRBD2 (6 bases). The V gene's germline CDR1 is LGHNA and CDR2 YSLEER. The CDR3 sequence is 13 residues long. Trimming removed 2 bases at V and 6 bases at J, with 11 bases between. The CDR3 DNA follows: TGCGCCAGCAGCCAATACGGGACTGGCGAGCAGTACTTC. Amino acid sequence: CASSQYGTGEQYF.

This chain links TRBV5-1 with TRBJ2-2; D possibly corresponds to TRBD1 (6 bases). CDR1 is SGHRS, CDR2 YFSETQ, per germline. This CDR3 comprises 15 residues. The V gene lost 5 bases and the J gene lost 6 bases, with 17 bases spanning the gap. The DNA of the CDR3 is TGCGCCAGCAGTCCATTGGAGCAGGGGTCCGGGGAGCTGTTTTTT. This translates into CASSPLEQGSGELFF.

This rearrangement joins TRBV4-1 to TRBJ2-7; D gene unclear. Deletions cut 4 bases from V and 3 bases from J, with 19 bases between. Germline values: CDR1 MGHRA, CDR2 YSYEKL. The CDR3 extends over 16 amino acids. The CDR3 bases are TGCGCCAGCAGCCTCCAGAGGCATGCTCCTCTCTACGAGCAGTACTTC. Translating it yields CASSLQRHAPLYEQYF.

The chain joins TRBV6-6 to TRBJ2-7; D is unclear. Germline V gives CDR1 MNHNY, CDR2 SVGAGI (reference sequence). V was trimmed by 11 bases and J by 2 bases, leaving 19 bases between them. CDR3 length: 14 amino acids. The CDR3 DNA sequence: TGTGCCTCTAATCCTAGACCGGTTGCCTACGAGCAGTACTTC. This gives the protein CASNPRPVAYEQYF.

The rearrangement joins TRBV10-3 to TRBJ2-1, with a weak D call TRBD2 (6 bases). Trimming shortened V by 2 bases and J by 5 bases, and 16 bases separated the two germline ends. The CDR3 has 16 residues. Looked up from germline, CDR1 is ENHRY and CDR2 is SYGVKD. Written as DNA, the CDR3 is TGTGCCATCAGTGAGGCCGGGACTTCAAACCACAATGAGCAGTTCTTC. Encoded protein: CAISEAGTSNHNEQFF.

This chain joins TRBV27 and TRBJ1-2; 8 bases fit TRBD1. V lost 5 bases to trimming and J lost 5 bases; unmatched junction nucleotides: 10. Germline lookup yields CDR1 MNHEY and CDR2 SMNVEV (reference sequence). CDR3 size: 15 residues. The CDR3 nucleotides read TGTGCCAGCAGTCCCCAGGACAGGGTGAGATATGGCTACACCTTC. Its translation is CASSPQDRVRYGYTF.

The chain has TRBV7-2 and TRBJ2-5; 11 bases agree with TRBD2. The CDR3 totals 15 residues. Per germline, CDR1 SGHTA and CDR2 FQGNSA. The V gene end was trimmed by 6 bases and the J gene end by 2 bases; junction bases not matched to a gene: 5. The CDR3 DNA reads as TGTGCCAGCAGTCGACTAGCGGGATCTCAAGAGACCCAGTACTTC. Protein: CASSRLAGSQETQYF.

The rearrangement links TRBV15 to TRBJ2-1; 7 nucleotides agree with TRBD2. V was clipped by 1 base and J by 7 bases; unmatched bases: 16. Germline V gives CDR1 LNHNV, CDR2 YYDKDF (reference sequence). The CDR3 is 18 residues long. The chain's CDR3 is CATSRVYLRAGELNEQFF. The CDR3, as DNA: TGTGCCACCAGCAGAGTGTATCTCCGGGCGGGAGAATTAAATGAGCAGTTCTTC.

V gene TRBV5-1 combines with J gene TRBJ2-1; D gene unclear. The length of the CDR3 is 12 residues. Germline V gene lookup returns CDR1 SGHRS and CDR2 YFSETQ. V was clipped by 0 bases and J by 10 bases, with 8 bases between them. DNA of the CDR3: TGCGCCAGCAGCTTGGCCCAAACAGAGCAGTTCTTC. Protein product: CASSLAQTEQFF.

The CDR3 is CATSSLQGAQYF. The DNA of the CDR3 is TGTGCCACCAGCAGTCTCCAGGGGGCACAGTATTTT. The chain joins TRBV15 to TRBJ2-3; 8 positions match TRBD1. After removal of 3 bases from V and 12 bases from J, the junction contained 5 bases not matched to a gene. CDR1 and CDR2 (germline): LNHNV, YYDKDF (reference sequence). This CDR3 is built from 12 residues.